The source of this T cell receptor beta chain is a study of glioma-infiltrating T cells. Amplification of TCR alpha and beta CDR3 regions from RNA used iRepertoire nested multiplex PCR. One-step reverse transcription and amplification started from about 100-400 ng of tissue mRNA or PBMC total RNA. TCRdb redid the calling of the multiplex PCR reads with MiXCR, one entry per CDR3 protein. Found here are roughly 130,000 distinct CDR3 sequences, 24% of them singletons; the top ten hold 25% to 30%. This CDR3 is 15 amino acids long. Trimming removed 2 bases at V and 9 bases at J, with 19 bases between. Germline V gives CDR1 MNHEY, CDR2 SMNVEV (reference sequence). This clonotype was detected many times. The antigen is unknown. Study findings and constraints: Only very few CDR3 sequences appeared in both tissue and blood. Above-expected tissue-blood divergence occurred in all gliomas, most in low-grade ones.

The sequenced material came from glioma tissue, nonneoplastic brain tissue, or PBMCs (not recorded which). This TCR derives from a human donor with low-grade glioma or glioblastoma, undergoing nonglioma brain surgery, or in good health (not recorded which). The gene calls are TRBV27 and TRBJ1-1; tentative D call: TRBD1 (6 bases). The CDR3 region has the DNA TGTGCCAGCAGTTTAGAGGAGCGAGGGGGTGGGAAAGCTTTCTTT. Its protein is CASSLEERGGGKAFF.